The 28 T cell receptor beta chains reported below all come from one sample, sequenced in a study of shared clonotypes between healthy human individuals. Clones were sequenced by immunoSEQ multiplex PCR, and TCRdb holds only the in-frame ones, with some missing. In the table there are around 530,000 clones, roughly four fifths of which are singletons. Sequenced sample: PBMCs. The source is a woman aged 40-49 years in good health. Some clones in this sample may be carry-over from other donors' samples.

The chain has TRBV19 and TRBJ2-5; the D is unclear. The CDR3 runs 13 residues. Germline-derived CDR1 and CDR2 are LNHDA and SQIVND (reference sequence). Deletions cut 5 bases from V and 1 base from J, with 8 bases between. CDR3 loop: CASSGQSQETQYF. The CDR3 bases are TGTGCCAGTAGTGGGCAGAGCCAAGAGACCCAGTACTTC.

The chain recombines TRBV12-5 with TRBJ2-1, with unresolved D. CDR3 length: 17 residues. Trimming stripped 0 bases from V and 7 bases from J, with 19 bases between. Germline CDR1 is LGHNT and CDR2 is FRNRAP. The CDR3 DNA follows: TGTGCTAGTGGTTTGGTACTCCCCTTAGTGAGGAAGAATGAGCAGTTCTTC. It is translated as CASGLVLPLVRKNEQFF.

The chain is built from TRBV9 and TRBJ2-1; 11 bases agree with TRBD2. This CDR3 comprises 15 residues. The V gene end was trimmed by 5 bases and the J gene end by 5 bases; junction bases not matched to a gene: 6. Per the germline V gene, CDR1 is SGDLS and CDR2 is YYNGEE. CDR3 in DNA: TGTGCCAGCAGACCGGGACTAGCGGCTCACAATGAGCAGTTCTTC. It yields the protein CASRPGLAAHNEQFF.

The CDR3 DNA follows: TGTGCCAGTAAAGGGGCTAGCGGACTGTACGAGCAGTACTTC. Translating it yields CASKGASGLYEQYF. The genes are TRBV19 and TRBJ2-7, with TRBD2 identical over 7 bases. The CDR3 has 14 residues. V trimming: 7 bases; J trimming: 4 bases; junction bases outside the gene matches: 10. Germline CDR1 is LNHDA and CDR2 is SQIVND (reference sequence).

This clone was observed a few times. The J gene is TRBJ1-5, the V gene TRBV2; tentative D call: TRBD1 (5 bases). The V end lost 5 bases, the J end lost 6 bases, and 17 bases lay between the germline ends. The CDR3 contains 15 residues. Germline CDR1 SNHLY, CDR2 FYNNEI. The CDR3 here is CASSPGLESRQPQHF. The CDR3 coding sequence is TGTGCCAGCAGTCCGGGACTAGAGTCACGTCAGCCCCAGCATTTT.

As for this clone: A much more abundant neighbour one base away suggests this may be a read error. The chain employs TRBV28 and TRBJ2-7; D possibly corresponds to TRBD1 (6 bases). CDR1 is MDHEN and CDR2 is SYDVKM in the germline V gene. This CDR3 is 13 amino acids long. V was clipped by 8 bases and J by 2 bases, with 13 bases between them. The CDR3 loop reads CASGLQGPYEQYF. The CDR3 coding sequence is TGTGCCAGCGGCCTACAGGGACCCTACGAGCAGTACTTC.

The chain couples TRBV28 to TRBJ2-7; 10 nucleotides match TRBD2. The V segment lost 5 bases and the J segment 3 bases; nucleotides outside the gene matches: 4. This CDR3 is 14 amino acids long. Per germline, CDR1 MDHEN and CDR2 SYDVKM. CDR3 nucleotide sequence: TGTGCCAGCAGTGCAACTAGCGGGGACTACGAGCAGTACTTC. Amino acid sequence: CASSATSGDYEQYF. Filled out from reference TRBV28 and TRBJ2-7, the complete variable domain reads DVKVTQSSRYLVKRTGEKVFLECVQDMDHENMFWYRQDPGLGLRLIYFSYDVKMKEKGDIPEGYSVSREKKERFSLILESASTNQTSMYLCASSATSGDYEQYFGPGTRLTVT.

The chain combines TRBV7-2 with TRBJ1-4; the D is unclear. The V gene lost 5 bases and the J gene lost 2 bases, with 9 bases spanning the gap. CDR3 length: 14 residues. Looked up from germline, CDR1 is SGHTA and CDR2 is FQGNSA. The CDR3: CASSQWATNEKLFF. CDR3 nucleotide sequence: TGTGCCAGCAGCCAGTGGGCCACTAATGAAAAACTGTTTTTT.

The CDR3 bases are TGTGCCAGCGGGGACAGGGCTAGCGCCATATATTTT. It codes for CASGDRASAIYF. V gene TRBV28 combines with J gene TRBJ1-3; 9 nucleotides agree with TRBD1. From germline, CDR1 is MDHEN and CDR2 SYDVKM. The trim removed 8 bases at V and 11 bases at J, leaving 7 bases unmatched. This CDR3 has 12 residues.

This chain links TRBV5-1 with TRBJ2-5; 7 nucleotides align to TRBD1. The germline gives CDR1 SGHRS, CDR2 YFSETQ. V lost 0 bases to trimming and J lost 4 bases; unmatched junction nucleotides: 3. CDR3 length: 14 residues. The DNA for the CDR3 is TGCGCCAGCAGCTTGGGACAGGGATCAGAGACCCAGTACTTC. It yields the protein CASSLGQGSETQYF.

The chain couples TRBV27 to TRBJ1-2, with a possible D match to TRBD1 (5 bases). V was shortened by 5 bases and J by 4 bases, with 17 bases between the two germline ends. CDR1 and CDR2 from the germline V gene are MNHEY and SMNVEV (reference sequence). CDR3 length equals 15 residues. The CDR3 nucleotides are TGTGCCAGCAGTCCCGATATGTCAGGGTTCTATGGCTACACCTTC. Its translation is CASSPDMSGFYGYTF.

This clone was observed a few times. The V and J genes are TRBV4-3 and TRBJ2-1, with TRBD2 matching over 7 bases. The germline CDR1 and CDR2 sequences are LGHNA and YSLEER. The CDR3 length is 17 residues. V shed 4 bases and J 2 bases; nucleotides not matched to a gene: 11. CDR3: CASSPSGEGNPYNEQFF. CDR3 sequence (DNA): TGCGCCAGCAGCCCCTCGGGGGAGGGTAATCCCTACAATGAGCAGTTCTTC.

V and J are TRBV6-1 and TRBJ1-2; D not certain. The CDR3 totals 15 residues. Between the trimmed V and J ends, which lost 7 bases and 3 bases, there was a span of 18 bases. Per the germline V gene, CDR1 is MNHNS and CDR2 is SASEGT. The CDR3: CASKEGPILHYGYTF. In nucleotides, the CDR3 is TGTGCCAGCAAAGAAGGCCCCATCCTTCACTATGGCTACACCTTC.

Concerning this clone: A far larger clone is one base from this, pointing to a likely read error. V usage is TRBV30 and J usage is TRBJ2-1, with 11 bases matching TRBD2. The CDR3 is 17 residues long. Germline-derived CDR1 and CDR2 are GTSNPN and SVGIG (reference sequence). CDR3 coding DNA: TGTGCCTGGGGTGTTTCCCCGGGGGGACTAGCGGACAATGAGCAGTTCTTC. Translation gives CAWGVSPGGLADNEQFF.

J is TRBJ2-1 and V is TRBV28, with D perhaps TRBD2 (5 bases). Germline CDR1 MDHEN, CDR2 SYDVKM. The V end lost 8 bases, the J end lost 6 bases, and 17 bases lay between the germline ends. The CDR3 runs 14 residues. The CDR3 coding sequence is TGTGCCAGCGGCGTTTCGGAGGTGGGCAATGAGCAGTTCTTC. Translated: CASGVSEVGNEQFF. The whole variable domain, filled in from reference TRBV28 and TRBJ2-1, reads DVKVTQSSRYLVKRTGEKVFLECVQDMDHENMFWYRQDPGLGLRLIYFSYDVKMKEKGDIPEGYSVSREKKERFSLILESASTNQTSMYLCASGVSEVGNEQFFGPGTRLTVL.

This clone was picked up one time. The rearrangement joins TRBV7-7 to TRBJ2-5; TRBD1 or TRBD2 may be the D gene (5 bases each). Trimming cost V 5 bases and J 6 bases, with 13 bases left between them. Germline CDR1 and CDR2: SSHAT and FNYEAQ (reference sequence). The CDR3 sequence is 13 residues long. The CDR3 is CASSDERDQTQYF. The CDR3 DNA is TGTGCCAGCAGCGATGAGAGGGACCAGACCCAGTACTTC.

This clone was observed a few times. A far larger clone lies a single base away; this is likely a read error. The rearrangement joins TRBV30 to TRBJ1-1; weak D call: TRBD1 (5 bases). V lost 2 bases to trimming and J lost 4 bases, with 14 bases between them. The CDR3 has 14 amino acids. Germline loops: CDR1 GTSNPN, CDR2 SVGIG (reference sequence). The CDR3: CAWSHDGGSTEAFF. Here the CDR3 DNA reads TGTGCCTGGAGTCATGACGGGGGGTCCACTGAAGCTTTCTTT.

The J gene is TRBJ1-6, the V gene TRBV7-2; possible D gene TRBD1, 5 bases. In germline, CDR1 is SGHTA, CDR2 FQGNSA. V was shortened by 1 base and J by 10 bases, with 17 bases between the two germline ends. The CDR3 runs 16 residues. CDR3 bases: TGTGCCAGCAGCTTAGATCAGGGCCCGAACACCTCACCCCTCCACTTT. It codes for CASSLDQGPNTSPLHF. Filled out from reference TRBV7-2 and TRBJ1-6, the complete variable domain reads GAGVSQSPSNKVTEKGKDVELRCDPISGHTALYWYRQSLGQGLEFLIYFQGNSAPDKSGLPSDRFSAERTGGSVSTLTIQRTQQEDSAVYLCASSLDQGPNTSPLHFGNGTRLTVT.

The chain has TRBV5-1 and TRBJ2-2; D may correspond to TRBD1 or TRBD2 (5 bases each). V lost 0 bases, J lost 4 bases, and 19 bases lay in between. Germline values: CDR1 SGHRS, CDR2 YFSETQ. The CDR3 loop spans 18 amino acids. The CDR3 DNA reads TGCGCCAGCAGCTTGGTTGGGGCGGGCACAGTTGGCACCGGGGAGCTGTTTTTT. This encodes CASSLVGAGTVGTGELFF. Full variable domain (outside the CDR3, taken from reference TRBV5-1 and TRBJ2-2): KAGVTQTPRYLIKTRGQQVTLSCSPISGHRSVSWYQQTPGQGLQFLFEYFSETQRNKGNFPGRFSGRQFSNSRSEMNVSTLELGDSALYLCASSLVGAGTVGTGELFFGEGSRLTVL.

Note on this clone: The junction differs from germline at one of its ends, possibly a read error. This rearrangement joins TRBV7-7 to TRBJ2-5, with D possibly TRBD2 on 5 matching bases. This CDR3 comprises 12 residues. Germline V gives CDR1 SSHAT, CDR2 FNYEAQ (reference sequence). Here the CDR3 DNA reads TGTGCCAGCAGCCTAGCCGGGGAGACCCAGTACTTC. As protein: CASSLAGETQYF.

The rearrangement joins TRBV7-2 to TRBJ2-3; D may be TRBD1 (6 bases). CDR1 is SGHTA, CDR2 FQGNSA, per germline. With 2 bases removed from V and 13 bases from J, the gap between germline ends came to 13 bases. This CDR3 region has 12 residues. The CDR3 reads CASSLTPGAKYF. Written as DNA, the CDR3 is TGTGCCAGCAGCTTAACGCCAGGGGCCAAGTATTTT.

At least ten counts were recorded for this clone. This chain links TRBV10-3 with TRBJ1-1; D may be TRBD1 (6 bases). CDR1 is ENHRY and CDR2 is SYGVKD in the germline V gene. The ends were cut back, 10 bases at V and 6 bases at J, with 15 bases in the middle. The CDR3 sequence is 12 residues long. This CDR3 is CASQGPTPEAFF. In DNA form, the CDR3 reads TGTGCCAGCCAGGGGCCAACCCCTGAAGCTTTCTTT.

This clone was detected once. The CDR3 coding sequence is TGTGCCATCGGGGGAGGGTTAAGTGAGCAGTTCTTC. It codes for CAIGGGLSEQFF. This chain joins TRBV10-3 and TRBJ2-1, with 7 nucleotides matching TRBD2. The CDR3 sequence is 12 residues long. V was clipped by 8 bases and J by 9 bases; unmatched bases: 7. CDR1 and CDR2 (germline): ENHRY, SYGVKD.

The CDR3, as DNA: TGTGCCAGTACAGGGGGCGTCTACAATGAGCAGTTCTTC. This codes for CASTGGVYNEQFF. The genes are TRBV19 and TRBJ2-1; 8 nucleotides match TRBD1. Germline CDR1 is LNHDA and CDR2 is SQIVND (reference sequence). The CDR3 spans 13 residues. The junction had 2 bases not matched to a gene; V was cut back by 7 bases and J by 3 bases.

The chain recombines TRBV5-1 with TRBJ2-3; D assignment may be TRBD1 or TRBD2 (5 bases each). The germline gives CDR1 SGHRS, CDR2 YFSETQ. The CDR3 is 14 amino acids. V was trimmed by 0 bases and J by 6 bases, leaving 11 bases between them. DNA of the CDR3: TGCGCCAGCAGCTTGGGAGGGGTGTTGGATACGCAGTATTTT. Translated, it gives CASSLGGVLDTQYF. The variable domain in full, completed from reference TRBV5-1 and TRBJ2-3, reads KAGVTQTPRYLIKTRGQQVTLSCSPISGHRSVSWYQQTPGQGLQFLFEYFSETQRNKGNFPGRFSGRQFSNSRSEMNVSTLELGDSALYLCASSLGGVLDTQYFGPGTRLTVL.

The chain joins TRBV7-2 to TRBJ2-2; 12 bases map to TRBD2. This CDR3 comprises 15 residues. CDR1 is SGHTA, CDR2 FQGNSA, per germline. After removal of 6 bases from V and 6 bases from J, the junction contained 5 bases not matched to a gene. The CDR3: CASRMTSGSAGELFF. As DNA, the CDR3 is TGTGCCAGCAGAATGACTAGCGGGAGCGCCGGGGAGCTGTTTTTT.

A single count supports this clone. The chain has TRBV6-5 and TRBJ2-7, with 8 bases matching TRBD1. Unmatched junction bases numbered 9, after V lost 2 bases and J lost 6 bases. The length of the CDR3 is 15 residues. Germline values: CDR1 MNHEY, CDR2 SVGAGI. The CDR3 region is CASSYQWTGLGEQYF. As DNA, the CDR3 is TGTGCCAGCAGTTACCAGTGGACAGGGTTGGGCGAGCAGTACTTC.

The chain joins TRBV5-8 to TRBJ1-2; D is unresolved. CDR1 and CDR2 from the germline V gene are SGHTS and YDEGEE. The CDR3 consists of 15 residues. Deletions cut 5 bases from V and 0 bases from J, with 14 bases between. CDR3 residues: CASSYGPDPNYGYTF. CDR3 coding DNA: TGTGCCAGCAGTTACGGTCCTGATCCTAACTATGGCTACACCTTC. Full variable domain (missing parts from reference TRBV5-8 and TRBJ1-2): EAGVTQSPTHLIKTRGQQATLRCSPISGHTSVYWYQQALGLGLQFLLWYDEGEERNRGNFPPRFSGRQFPNYSSELNVNALELEDSALYLCASSYGPDPNYGYTFGSGTRLTVV.